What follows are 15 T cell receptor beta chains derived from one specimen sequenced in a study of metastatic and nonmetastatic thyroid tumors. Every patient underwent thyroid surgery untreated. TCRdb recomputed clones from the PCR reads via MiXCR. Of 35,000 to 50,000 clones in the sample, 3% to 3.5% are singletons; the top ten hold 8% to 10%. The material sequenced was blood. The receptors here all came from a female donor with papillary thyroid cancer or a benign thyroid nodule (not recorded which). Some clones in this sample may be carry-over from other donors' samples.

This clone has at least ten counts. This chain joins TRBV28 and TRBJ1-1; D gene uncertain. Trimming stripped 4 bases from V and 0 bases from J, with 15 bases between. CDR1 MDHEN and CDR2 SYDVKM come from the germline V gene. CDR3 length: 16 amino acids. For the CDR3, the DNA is TGTGCCAGCAGTTCCCTCGGGGAGGCCATGAACACTGAAGCTTTCTTT. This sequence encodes CASSSLGEAMNTEAFF. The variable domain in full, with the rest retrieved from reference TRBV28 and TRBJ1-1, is DVKVTQSSRYLVKRTGEKVFLECVQDMDHENMFWYRQDPGLGLRLIYFSYDVKMKEKGDIPEGYSVSREKKERFSLILESASTNQTSMYLCASSSLGEAMNTEAFFGQGTRLTVV.

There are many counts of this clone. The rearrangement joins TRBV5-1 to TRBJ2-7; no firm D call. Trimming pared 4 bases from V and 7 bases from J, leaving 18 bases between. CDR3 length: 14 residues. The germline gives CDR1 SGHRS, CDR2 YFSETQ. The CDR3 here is CASSHSEALGEQYF. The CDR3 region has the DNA TGCGCCAGCAGCCACTCCGAGGCCCTCGGTGAGCAGTACTTC.

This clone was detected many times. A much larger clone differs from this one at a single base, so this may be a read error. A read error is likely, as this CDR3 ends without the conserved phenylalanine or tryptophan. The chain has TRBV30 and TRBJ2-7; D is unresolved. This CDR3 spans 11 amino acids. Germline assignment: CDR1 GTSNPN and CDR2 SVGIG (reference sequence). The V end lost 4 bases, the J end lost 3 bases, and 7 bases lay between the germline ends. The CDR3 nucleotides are TGTGCCTGGACCCTGGGCTACGAGCAGTACCTC. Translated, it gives CAWTLGYEQYL.

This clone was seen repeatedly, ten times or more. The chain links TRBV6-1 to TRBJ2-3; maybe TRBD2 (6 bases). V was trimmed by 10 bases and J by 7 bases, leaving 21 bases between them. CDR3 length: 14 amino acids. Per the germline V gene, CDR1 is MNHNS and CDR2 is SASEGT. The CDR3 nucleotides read TGTGCCACCCACCGGGACTCCAGTACGTATACGCAGTATTTT. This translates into CATHRDSSTYTQYF.

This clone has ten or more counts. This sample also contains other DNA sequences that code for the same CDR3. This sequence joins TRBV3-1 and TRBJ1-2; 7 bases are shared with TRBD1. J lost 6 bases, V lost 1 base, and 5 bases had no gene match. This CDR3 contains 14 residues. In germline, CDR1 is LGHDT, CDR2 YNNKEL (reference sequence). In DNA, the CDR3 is TGTGCCAGCAGCCAAGGTGCAGGGGGAGATGGCTACACCTTC. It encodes CASSQGAGGDGYTF.

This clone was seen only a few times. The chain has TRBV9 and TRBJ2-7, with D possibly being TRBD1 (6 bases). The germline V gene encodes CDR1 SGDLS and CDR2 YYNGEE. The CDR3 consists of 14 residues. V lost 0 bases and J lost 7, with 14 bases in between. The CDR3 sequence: CASSVVSLGGEQYF. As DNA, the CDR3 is TGTGCCAGCAGCGTAGTTAGTTTAGGGGGAGAGCAGTACTTC. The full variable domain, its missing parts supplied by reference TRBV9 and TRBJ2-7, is DSGVTQTPKHLITATGQRVTLRCSPRSGDLSVYWYQQSLDQGLQFLIQYYNGEERAKGNILERFSAQQFPDLHSELNLSSLELGDSALYFCASSVVSLGGEQYFGPGTRLTVT.

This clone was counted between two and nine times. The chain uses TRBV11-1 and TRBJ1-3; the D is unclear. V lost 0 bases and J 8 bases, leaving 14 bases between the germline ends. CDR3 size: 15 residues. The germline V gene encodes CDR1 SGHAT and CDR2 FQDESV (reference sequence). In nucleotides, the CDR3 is TGTGCCAGCAGCTTAGCCGGCCTCCCCGAGGACACCATATATTTT. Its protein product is CASSLAGLPEDTIYF.

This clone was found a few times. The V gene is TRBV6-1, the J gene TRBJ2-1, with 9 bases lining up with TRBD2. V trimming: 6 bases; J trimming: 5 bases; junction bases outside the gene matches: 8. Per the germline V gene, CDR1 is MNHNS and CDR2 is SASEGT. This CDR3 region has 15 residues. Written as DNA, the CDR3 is TGTGCCAGCAGAGAGATAGCGGGAGCAAACAATGAGCAGTTCTTC. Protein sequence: CASREIAGANNEQFF.

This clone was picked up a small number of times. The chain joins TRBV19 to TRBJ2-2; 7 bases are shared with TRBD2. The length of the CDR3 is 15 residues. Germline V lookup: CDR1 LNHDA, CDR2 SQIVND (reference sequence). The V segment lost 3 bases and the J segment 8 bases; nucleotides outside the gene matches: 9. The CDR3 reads CASSMGLLGPGELFF. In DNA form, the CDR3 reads TGTGCCAGTAGTATGGGACTACTTGGCCCGGGGGAGCTGTTTTTT.

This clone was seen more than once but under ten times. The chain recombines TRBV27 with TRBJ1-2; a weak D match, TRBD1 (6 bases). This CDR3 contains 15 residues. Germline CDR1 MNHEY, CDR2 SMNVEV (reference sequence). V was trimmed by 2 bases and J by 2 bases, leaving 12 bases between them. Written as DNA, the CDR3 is TGTGCCAGCAGTTTACGTTTCGGACAGAACTATGGCTACACCTTC. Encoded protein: CASSLRFGQNYGYTF.

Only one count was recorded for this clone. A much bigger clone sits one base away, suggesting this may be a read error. The chain's CDR3 is CASSLALAGAAEQFF. CDR3 DNA: TGTGCTAGCAGCTTGGCACTAGCGGGAGCGGCTGAGCAGTTCTTC. V usage is TRBV7-7 and J usage is TRBJ2-1; TRBD2 aligns across 11 bases. Germline V CDR1 and CDR2: SSHAT, FNYEAQ (reference sequence). This CDR3 region has 15 residues.

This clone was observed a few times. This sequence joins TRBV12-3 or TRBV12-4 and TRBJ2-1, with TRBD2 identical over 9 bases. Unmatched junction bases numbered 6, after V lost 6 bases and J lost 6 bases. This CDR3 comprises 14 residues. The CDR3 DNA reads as TGTGCCAGCAGGGCTAGCGGGATGGGCAATGAGCAGTTCTTC. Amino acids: CASRASGMGNEQFF.

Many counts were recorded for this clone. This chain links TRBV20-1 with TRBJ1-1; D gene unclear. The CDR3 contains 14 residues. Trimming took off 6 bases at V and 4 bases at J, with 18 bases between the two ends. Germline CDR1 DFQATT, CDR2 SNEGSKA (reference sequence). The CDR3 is CSAPGGEAGTEAFF. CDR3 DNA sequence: TGCAGTGCCCCCGGCGGGGAGGCAGGCACTGAAGCTTTCTTT.

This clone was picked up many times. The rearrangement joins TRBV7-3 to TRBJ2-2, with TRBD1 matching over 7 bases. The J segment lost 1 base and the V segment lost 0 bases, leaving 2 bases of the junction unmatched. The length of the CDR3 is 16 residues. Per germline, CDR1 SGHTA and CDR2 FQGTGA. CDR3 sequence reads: CASSLTPGGNTGELFF. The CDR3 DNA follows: TGTGCCAGCAGCTTAACTCCAGGGGGGAACACCGGGGAGCTGTTTTTT. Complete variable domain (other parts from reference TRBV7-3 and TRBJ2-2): GAGVSQTPSNKVTEKGKYVELRCDPISGHTALYWYRQSLGQGPEFLIYFQGTGAADDSGLPNDRFFAVRPEGSVSTLKIQRTERGDSAVYLCASSLTPGGNTGELFFGEGSRLTVL.

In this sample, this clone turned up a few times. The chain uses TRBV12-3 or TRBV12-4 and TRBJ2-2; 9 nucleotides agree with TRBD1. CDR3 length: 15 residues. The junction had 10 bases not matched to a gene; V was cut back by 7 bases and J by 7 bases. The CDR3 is CASIPTGGYGGELFF. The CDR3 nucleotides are TGTGCCAGCATTCCGACAGGGGGTTACGGCGGGGAGCTGTTTTTT.